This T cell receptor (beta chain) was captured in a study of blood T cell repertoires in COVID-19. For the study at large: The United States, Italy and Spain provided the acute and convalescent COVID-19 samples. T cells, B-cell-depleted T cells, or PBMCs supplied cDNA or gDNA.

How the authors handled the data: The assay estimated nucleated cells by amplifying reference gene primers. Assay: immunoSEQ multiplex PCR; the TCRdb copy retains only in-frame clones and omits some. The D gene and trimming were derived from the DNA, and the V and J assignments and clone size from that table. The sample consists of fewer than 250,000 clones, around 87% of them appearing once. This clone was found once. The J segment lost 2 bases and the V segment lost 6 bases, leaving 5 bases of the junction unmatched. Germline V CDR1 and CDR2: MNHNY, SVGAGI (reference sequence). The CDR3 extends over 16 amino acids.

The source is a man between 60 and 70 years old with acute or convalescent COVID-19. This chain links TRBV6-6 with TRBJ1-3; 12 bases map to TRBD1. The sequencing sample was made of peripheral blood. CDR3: CASRTGTGGAGNTIYF. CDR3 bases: TGTGCCAGCAGAACCGGGACAGGGGGCGCTGGAAACACCATATATTTT.